Given below is one TCR beta chain in context. Its antigen remains unknown. TCRdb independently ran MiXCR on the reads; one entry per CDR3 protein. The top ten clones hold 30% to 35% of a sample with around 180,000 distinct CDR3 sequences, roughly 27% of them seen once. The sample belongs to a study of T cell repertoires in cytomegalovirus infection. Background on the study: A matching HLA type, together with CMV infection, was signaled by public TCR beta signatures.

The CDR3 is made up of 14 amino acids. The V gene's germline CDR1 is SGHTA and CDR2 FQGNSA. V was pared by 2 bases and J by 6 bases, with 6 bases of the junction left unmatched. Study findings and constraints: HLA-C-restricted CMV-specific TCR beta clonotypes were dominant in the ex vivo response.

This TCR derives from a human donor in good health (CMV status not recorded). Some clones in this sample may be carry-over from other donors' samples. The rearrangement uses TRBV7-2 and TRBJ2-7, with TRBD1 identical over 8 bases. The sequencing sample was made of PBMCs. The CDR3 DNA reads TGTGCCAGCAGCTTAAACAGGGGGACGAGCGAGCAGTACTTC. Protein sequence: CASSLNRGTSEQYF.